These T cell receptor beta chains were read from a single sample in a study of tumour-infiltrating T cells in Burkitt lymphoma. Clones were read by immunoSEQ multiplex PCR, and TCRdb kept only the in-frame ones, dropping some. The table includes around 15,000 clones, roughly 79% detected once. Sequencing was carried out using tumor tissue. Receptors were obtained from a human donor with diffuse large B-cell lymphoma. The conserved cysteine and the conserved F or W are not part of the CDR3 here. The size entry is marked missing in some rows and otherwise reads once, few, many or a size class.

CDR3: ASSLRQHNEQF
size: -
V: TRBV13
J: TRBJ2-1

CDR3: ASKVAGGAYEQY
size: -
V: TRBV6-5
J: TRBJ2-7

CDR3: ASSQAFRVGYGYT
size: -
V: TRBV4-3
J: TRBJ1-2

CDR3: ASREGLAGNEQF
size: -
V: TRBV6-6
J: TRBJ2-1

CDR3: ASSLGVLGQETQY
size: -
V: TRBV11-2
J: TRBJ2-5

CDR3: ASSPPGTLNQPQH
size: -
V: TRBV18
J: TRBJ1-5

CDR3: ASSLWGPAVETQY
size: -
V: TRBV5-4
J: TRBJ2-5

CDR3: ASSLLAGGDNEQF
size: once
V: TRBV7-9
J: TRBJ2-1

CDR3: ASSLSGVGVNTEAF
size: once
V: TRBV5-1
J: TRBJ1-1

CDR3: ASSFRGPSTGELF
size: -
V: TRBV5-6
J: TRBJ2-2

CDR3: ASSPLTVSSYEQY
size: -
V: TRBV14
J: TRBJ2-7

CDR3: ASGLAGGATDTQY
size: -
V: TRBV12-5
J: TRBJ2-3

CDR3: ASSWGAGGTYEQY
size: -
V: TRBV6-6
J: TRBJ2-7

CDR3: ASSFTGQVTDEQY
size: -
V: TRBV7-2
J: TRBJ2-7

CDR3: SEHYWNDTEAF
size: -
V: TRBV29-1
J: TRBJ1-1

CDR3: ASSLQGGKAF
size: -
V: TRBV16
J: TRBJ1-1

CDR3: ASSSGGDTQY
size: -
V: TRBV19
J: TRBJ2-3

CDR3: ASSLKYDEQY
size: few
V: TRBV13
J: TRBJ2-7

CDR3: AGTKALTNNIQY
size: -
V: TRBV6-1
J: TRBJ2-4

CDR3: ASSGPADGAYEQY
size: few
V: TRBV7-6
J: TRBJ2-7

CDR3: ASSVEGGGQQETQY
size: -
V: TRBV9
J: TRBJ2-5

CDR3: ASSEEGDRFTDTQY
size: -
V: TRBV6-1
J: TRBJ2-3

CDR3: ASSPRTGRITEAF
size: once
V: TRBV18
J: TRBJ1-1

CDR3: ASSLGARDKFY
size: once
V: TRBV11-2
J: TRBJ2-7

CDR3: ASSLAGSLETQY
size: -
V: TRBV5-6
J: TRBJ2-5

CDR3: ASSRWTGTGSSYEQY
size: -
V: TRBV14
J: TRBJ2-7

CDR3: ASSQEAQGGLDEQF
size: -
V: TRBV4-1
J: TRBJ2-1

CDR3: ASKGLGGIDTQY
size: -
V: TRBV27
J: TRBJ2-3

CDR3: ASRSQFSNQPQH
size: -
V: TRBV19
J: TRBJ1-5

CDR3: ASSLAGEQF
size: -
V: TRBV7-9
J: TRBJ2-1

CDR3: ASQDRGKTEAF
size: -
V: TRBV19
J: TRBJ1-1

CDR3: ASSLAPLGGGSYEQY
size: -
V: TRBV7-2
J: TRBJ2-7

CDR3: ASSMGRRAGDEQY
size: -
V: TRBV19
J: TRBJ2-7

CDR3: ASSLGEFFVSNYGYT
size: few
V: TRBV7-9
J: TRBJ1-2

CDR3: SVEGTGGAYNEQF
size: -
V: TRBV29-1
J: TRBJ2-1

CDR3: AAGNEKLF
size: -
V: TRBV27
J: TRBJ1-4

CDR3: ASSFDRGTEAF
size: -
V: TRBV27
J: TRBJ1-1

CDR3: ASSYGQGAGETQY
size: few
V: TRBV7-7
J: TRBJ2-5

CDR3: ASSLAQRAGEQY
size: -
V: TRBV7-9
J: TRBJ2-7

CDR3: ATLDYLEQF
size: once
V: TRBV2
J: TRBJ2-1

CDR3: ASSVEGSTDTQY
size: -
V: TRBV9
J: TRBJ2-3

CDR3: ASSPDRLNTEAF
size: -
V: TRBV27
J: TRBJ1-1

CDR3: ASSRLLAGGPDTQY
size: -
V: TRBV13
J: TRBJ2-3

CDR3: ASREDRGPYNSPLH
size: -
V: TRBV2
J: TRBJ1-6

CDR3: ASSLMWGSYEQY
size: once
V: TRBV19
J: TRBJ2-7

CDR3: ASSDRTGEEAF
size: -
V: TRBV9
J: TRBJ1-1

CDR3: ASSPLEGNYGYT
size: -
V: TRBV5-6
J: TRBJ1-2

CDR3: ASSPFARLAENEQY
size: -
V: TRBV27
J: TRBJ2-7

CDR3: SVDRGSPTEAF
size: -
V: TRBV29-1
J: TRBJ1-1

CDR3: ASSVEGAGGSYEQY
size: -
V: TRBV5-6
J: TRBJ2-7

CDR3: ASMASGGTDTQY
size: -
V: TRBV9
J: TRBJ2-3

CDR3: ASSVDGSGGPTDTQY
size: -
V: TRBV9
J: TRBJ2-3

CDR3: ATKGTSGGTQY
size: few
V: TRBV19
J: TRBJ2-5